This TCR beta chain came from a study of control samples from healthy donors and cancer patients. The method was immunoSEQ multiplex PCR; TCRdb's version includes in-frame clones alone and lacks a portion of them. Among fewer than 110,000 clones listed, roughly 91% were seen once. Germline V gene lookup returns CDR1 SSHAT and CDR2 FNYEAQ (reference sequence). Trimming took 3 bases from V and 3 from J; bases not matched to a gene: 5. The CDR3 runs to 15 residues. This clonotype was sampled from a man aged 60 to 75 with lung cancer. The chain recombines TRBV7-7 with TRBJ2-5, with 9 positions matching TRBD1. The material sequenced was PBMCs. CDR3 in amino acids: CASSLDGTGKETQYF. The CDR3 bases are TGTGCCAGCAGCTTGGATGGGACAGGGAAAGAGACCCAGTACTTC. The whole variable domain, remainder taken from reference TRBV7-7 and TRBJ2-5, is GAGVSQSPRYKVTKRGQDVTLRCDPISSHATLYWYQQALGQGPEFLTYFNYEAQPDKSGLPSDRFSAERPEGSISTLTIQRTEQRDSAMYRCASSLDGTGKETQYFGPGTRLLVL.